The entry that follows covers one T cell receptor (beta chain) sequence. Its antigen is not known. This record belongs to a study of beta chain features in type 1 diabetes. Study overall: Healthy donors and patients showed comparable age, gender and cell yields.

Points from the study as a whole: Researchers reported that naive, central memory and Treg TCRB repertoires appeared more similar in patients than in healthy donors. Moderate but significant shortening of TCRB CDR3s was recorded in all four CD4+ subsets from Type 1 diabetes patients. Equally in patients and controls, PCR might preferentially amplify shorter templates.

Germline CDR1 SGDLS, CDR2 YYNGEE. This CDR3 spans 12 amino acids. V was pared by 3 bases and J by 3 bases, with 6 bases between. All of the isolated RNA was reverse transcribed, so expressed TCRB transcripts were sequenced. Only in-frame clones appear in the TCRdb table, and some are missing; sequencing was by immunoSEQ multiplex PCR. This sample carries 240,000 or so clones, roughly 22% of them seen once, and the ten largest clones take about 0.027%. This sequence joins TRBV9 and TRBJ2-5, with D maybe TRBD2 (6 bases). Sequences were obtained from naive CD4+ T cells from blood. The receptor was isolated from a woman aged 40 to 49 with type 1 diabetes. The CDR3 reads CASSGLEETQYF. The CDR3 DNA follows: TGTGCCAGCAGCGGACTAGAAGAGACCCAGTACTTC.